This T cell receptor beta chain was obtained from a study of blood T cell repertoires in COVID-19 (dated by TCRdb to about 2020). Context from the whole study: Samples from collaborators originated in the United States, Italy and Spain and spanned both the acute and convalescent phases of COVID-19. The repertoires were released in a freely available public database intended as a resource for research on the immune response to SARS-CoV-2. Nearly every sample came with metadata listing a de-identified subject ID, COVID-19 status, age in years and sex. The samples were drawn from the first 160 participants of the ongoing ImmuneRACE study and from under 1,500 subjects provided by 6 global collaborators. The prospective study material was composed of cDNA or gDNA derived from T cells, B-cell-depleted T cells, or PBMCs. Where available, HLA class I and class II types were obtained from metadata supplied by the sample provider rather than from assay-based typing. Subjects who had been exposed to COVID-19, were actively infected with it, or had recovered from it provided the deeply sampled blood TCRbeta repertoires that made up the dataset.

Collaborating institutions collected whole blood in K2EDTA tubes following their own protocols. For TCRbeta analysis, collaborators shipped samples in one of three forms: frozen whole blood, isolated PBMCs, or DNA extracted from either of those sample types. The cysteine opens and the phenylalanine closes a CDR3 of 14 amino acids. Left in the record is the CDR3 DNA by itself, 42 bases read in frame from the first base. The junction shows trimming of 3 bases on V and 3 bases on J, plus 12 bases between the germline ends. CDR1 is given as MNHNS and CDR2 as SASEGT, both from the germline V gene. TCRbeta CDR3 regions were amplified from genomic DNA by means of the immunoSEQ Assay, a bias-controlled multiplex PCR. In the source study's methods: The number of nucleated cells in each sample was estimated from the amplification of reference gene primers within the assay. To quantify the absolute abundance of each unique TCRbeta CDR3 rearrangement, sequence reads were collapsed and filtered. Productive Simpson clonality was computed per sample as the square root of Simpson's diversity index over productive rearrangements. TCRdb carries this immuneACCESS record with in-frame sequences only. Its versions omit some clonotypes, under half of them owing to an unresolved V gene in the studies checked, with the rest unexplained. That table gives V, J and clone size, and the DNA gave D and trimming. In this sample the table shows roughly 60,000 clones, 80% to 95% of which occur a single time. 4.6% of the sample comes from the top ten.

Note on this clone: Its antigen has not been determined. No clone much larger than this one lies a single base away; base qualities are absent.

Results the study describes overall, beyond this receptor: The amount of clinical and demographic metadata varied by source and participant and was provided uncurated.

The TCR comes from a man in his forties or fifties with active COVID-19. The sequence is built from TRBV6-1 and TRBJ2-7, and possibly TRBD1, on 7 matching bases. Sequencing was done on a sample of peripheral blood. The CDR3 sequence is CASSEPGDSYEQYF. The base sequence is TGTGCCAGCAGTGAGCCGGGGGACAGCTACGAGCAGTACTTC.